Listed below are T cell receptor beta chains from one sample, sequenced in a study of blood T cell repertoires in COVID-19. The protocol was immunoSEQ multiplex PCR, while the TCRdb copy is restricted to in-frame clones and leaves out a portion. The data contain some 250,000 clones, 70% to 85% of them seen just once; the ten biggest clones take up 3.3%. The sample taken for sequencing was peripheral blood. Receptor source: a woman of 80 years or more with acute or convalescent COVID-19. The CDR3 runs from the conserved cysteine through the conserved F or W. A D gene is named only where the DNA matches it firmly. For some rows the clone size is stated as once, few or many, or as a class when expanded; others skip it.

>TRBV20-1|TRBJ1-1|TRBD1|NA
CSASSRGRIDVTEAFF
TGCAGTGCTAGTTCGAGGGGGCGAATTGATGTCACTGAAGCTTTCTTT
>TRBV4-1|TRBJ2-5|TRBD2|NA
CASSPAGRETQYF
TGCGCCAGCAGCCCCGCCGGGAGGGAGACCCAGTACTTC
>TRBV5-4|TRBJ2-3|NA|NA
CASSSRLGPSTDTQYF
TGTGCCAGCAGCTCCCGACTAGGCCCTAGCACAGATACGCAGTATTTT
>TRBV6-5|TRBJ2-5|TRBD1|NA
CASSYPGQRNQETQYF
TGTGCCAGCAGTTACCCGGGACAGAGAAACCAAGAGACCCAGTACTTC
>TRBV15|TRBJ1-5|TRBD1|NA
CATSRGGTGVKNQPQHF
TGTGCCACCAGCAGAGGAGGGACAGGAGTGAAAAATCAGCCCCAGCATTTT
>TRBV5-8|TRBJ2-7|TRBD1|NA
CASSLKGQGSYEQYF
TGTGCCAGCAGCTTGAAGGGACAGGGATCTTACGAGCAGTACTTC
>TRBV6-6|TRBJ1-2|NA|NA
CASSYQPRGGYGYTF
TGTGCCAGCAGTTACCAGCCCCGGGGTGGGTATGGCTACACCTTC
>TRBV2|TRBJ2-7|TRBD1|NA
CASSEQGAKGGYEQYF
TGTGCCAGCAGTGAACAGGGGGCGAAGGGGGGCTACGAGCAGTACTTC
>TRBV5-4|TRBJ2-3|TRBD1|NA
CASSLLRDRDTDTQYF
TGTGCCAGCAGCCTCCTCCGGGACAGGGACACAGATACGCAGTATTTT
>TRBV5-1|TRBJ2-3|NA|few
CASSLLASGSTDTQYF
TGCGCCAGCAGCTTGTTGGCCAGCGGTAGCACAGATACGCAGTATTTT
>TRBV27|TRBJ1-4|TRBD1|NA
CASKDRVDEKLFF
TGTGCCAGCAAAGACAGGGTTGATGAAAAACTGTTTTTT
>TRBV29-1|TRBJ2-1|NA|NA
CSVGAFEQFF
TGCAGCGTTGGGGCCTTTGAGCAGTTCTTC
>TRBV6-5|TRBJ2-7|TRBD1|NA
CASTHRGSYEQYF
TGTGCCAGCACCCACAGGGGCTCCTACGAGCAGTACTTC
>TRBV20-1|TRBJ2-7|TRBD2|NA
CSASTSGRGYEQYF
TGCAGTGCTAGTACTAGCGGGAGGGGTTACGAGCAGTACTTC
>TRBV6-2/TRBV6-3|TRBJ2-1|TRBD1|few
CASSYGQGIYNEQFF
TGTGCCAGCAGTTACGGACAGGGGATCTACAATGAGCAGTTCTTC
>TRBV6-5|TRBJ2-2|TRBD1|few
CASSYSGTGYTGELFF
TGTGCCAGCAGTTATTCCGGGACAGGGTATACCGGGGAGCTGTTTTTT
>TRBV7-2|TRBJ1-2|TRBD1|NA
CASSSTAGTGAIANYGYTF
TGTGCCAGCAGCTCAACCGCCGGGACAGGGGCGATTGCTAACTATGGCTACACCTTC
>TRBV4-1|TRBJ2-3|TRBD2|NA
CASSQDAGWTSGGGTDTQYF
TGCGCCAGCAGCCAAGATGCCGGGTGGACTAGCGGGGGGGGCACAGATACGCAGTATTTT
>TRBV19|TRBJ1-1|NA|NA
CASSLAGSRGTEAFF
TGTGCCAGTAGCCTGGCCGGTTCCAGAGGCACTGAAGCTTTCTTT
>TRBV4-3|TRBJ1-3|TRBD1|NA
CASSPQGATGNTIYF
TGCGCCAGCAGCCCACAGGGGGCTACAGGAAACACCATATATTTT
>TRBV5-1|TRBJ2-2|NA|NA
CASSPFNTGELFF
TGCGCCAGCAGCCCGTTTAACACCGGGGAGCTGTTTTTT
>TRBV6-6|TRBJ1-2|TRBD1|few
CASSRTGDDYGYTF
TGTGCCAGCAGTCGGACAGGGGACGACTATGGCTACACCTTC
>TRBV6-7|TRBJ2-1|TRBD2|NA
CASSYMPQTSGYNEQFF
TGTGCCAGCAGTTACATGCCCCAGACTAGCGGATACAATGAGCAGTTCTTC
>TRBV9|TRBJ1-1|NA|NA
CASSDRDRTEAFF
TGTGCCAGCAGCGACAGGGATAGAACTGAAGCTTTCTTT
>TRBV6-5|TRBJ1-1|TRBD1|once
CASETGGRGTEAFF
TGTGCCAGTGAAACAGGGGGCCGGGGCACTGAAGCTTTCTTT
>TRBV20-1|TRBJ2-3|NA|NA
CSASPLDTQYF
TGCAGTGCTAGCCCCCTAGATACGCAGTATTTT